This T cell receptor (beta chain) was captured by sequencing in a study of blood T cell repertoires in COVID-19. As processed by the authors: Amplification of reference gene primers provided the estimated nucleated cell counts. Assay: immunoSEQ multiplex PCR; the TCRdb copy retains only in-frame clones and omits some. The V and J calls and the clone size are those of that table, but D and trimming were determined from the DNA. This sample has tens of thousands of clones, with roughly 86% found just once. Trimming took off 6 bases at V and 6 bases at J, with 18 bases between the two ends. The CDR3 consists of 14 residues. CDR1 and CDR2 from the germline V gene are MDHEN and SYDVKM.

Sequences were obtained from peripheral blood. The chain couples TRBV28 to TRBJ2-7; the D gene is possibly TRBD2 (6 bases). This TCR was sampled from a human donor in a cohort sampled during active COVID-19. CDR3 sequence reads: CASRSPGRSVEQYF. The CDR3 nucleotides read TGTGCCAGCAGGTCCCCAGGGAGGTCGGTCGAGCAGTACTTC.